This TCR beta chain came from a study of cytomegalovirus exposure and HLA in healthy donors. Findings and caveats of the study: Presence/absence comparisons presumed near-even sequencing depth among donors.

From germline, CDR1 is LNHDA and CDR2 SQIVND (reference sequence). V shed 1 base and J shed 2 bases, with 11 bases lying between them. The CDR3 covers 15 residues. Points on this clone: The antigen remains unidentified.

The PCR employed 60 Vbeta primers together with 13 Jbeta primers. Sequencing was performed with immunoSEQ multiplex PCR; in TCRdb, only in-frame clones are kept and a portion is missing. This table holds over 150,000 clones, 80% to 85% found once. The chain links TRBV19 to TRBJ1-2, with D possibly being TRBD1 (6 bases). The receptor's source is a boy aged 2-9 years in good health and CMV-seronegative. Sequencing used PBMCs. In nucleotides, the CDR3 is TGTGCCAGTAGTATAGGAGGGACACCGAACTATGGCTACACCTTC. Its translation: CASSIGGTPNYGYTF. The full variable domain, its missing parts supplied by reference TRBV19 and TRBJ1-2, is DGGITQSPKYLFRKEGQNVTLSCEQNLNHDAMYWYRQDPGQGLRLIYYSQIVNDFQKGDIAEGYSVSREKKESFPLTVTSAQKNPTAFYLCASSIGGTPNYGYTFGSGTRLTVV.